The 16 T cell receptor beta chains given below trace back to one sample, sequenced in a study of early T cells in non-severe SARS-CoV-2 infection. Each CDR3 protein is one row after TCRdb ran MiXCR on the 5' RACE reads. The sample consists of about 58,000 distinct CDR3 sequences, approximately 12% of them appearing once. Sample: whole blood, taken at baseline. These receptors all come from an adult who was a healthcare worker with PCR-confirmed SARS-CoV-2 infection or an uninfected control (not recorded which). The donor label of this sample is uncertain.

The chain recombines TRBV10-2 with TRBJ2-1; D is uncertain. V lost 3 bases and J lost 3, with 12 bases in between. Looked up from germline, CDR1 is WSHSY and CDR2 is SAAADI. This CDR3 spans 15 amino acids. As DNA, the CDR3 is TGCGCCAGCAGTGAATCCGAGAAGTTCTACAATGAGCAGTTCTTC. It encodes CASSESEKFYNEQFF.

V is TRBV6-5 and J is TRBJ2-1, with a possible D match to TRBD1 (5 bases). This CDR3 comprises 18 residues. Germline V gene data show CDR1 as MNHEY and CDR2 as SVGAGI. V was pared by 2 bases and J by 6 bases, with 23 bases between. The CDR3 loop reads CASSYRSQAGPFGNEQFF. The CDR3 region has the DNA TGTGCCAGCAGTTACCGTTCACAGGCCGGTCCCTTTGGCAATGAGCAGTTCTTC.

This clonotype was found a few times. CDR3 in amino acids: CAIRAGLTSTEAFF. DNA for the CDR3: TGTGCCATCAGAGCAGGGTTGACGAGCACTGAAGCTTTCTTT. This chain joins TRBV10-3 and TRBJ1-1; TRBD1 is a possible D gene (5 bases). V shed 6 bases and J shed 4 bases, with 15 bases lying between them. CDR3 length: 14 residues. Germline lookup yields CDR1 ENHRY and CDR2 SYGVKD.

The V call is TRBV7-3, the J call TRBJ1-1, with TRBD1 identical over 7 bases. The CDR3 runs to 14 residues. CDR1 and CDR2 (germline): SGHTA, FQGTGA. Trimming cost V 5 bases and J 6 bases; bases outside gene matches: 9. The CDR3 spells CASSTGQVGAEAFF. Written as DNA, the CDR3 is TGTGCCAGCAGCACCGGACAGGTTGGGGCTGAAGCTTTCTTT.

This clonotype has only a few counts. This chain uses TRBV12-3 or TRBV12-4 with TRBJ1-2, with TRBD1 as a possible D gene (5 bases). The CDR3 extends over 13 amino acids. V lost 5 bases and J 6 bases, leaving 13 bases between the germline ends. The chain's CDR3 is CASSLKQAHGYTF. The CDR3 DNA reads as TGTGCCAGCAGTCTCAAACAGGCCCATGGCTACACCTTC.

The V gene is TRBV6-1, the J gene TRBJ2-4; D might be TRBD1 (5 bases). V shed 1 base and J shed 0 bases, with 10 bases lying between them. This CDR3 has 16 amino acids. The germline V gene encodes CDR1 MNHNS and CDR2 SASEGT. CDR3 nucleotide sequence: TGTGCCAGCAGTGAAGGACAGAGCCTAGCCAAAAACATTCAGTACTTC. Translation gives CASSEGQSLAKNIQYF.

This clonotype was seen a handful of times. This chain connects TRBV5-8 to TRBJ1-6, with TRBD1 as a possible D gene (6 bases). Trimming cost V 3 bases and J 10 bases, with 14 bases left between them. CDR1 and CDR2 (germline): SGHTS, YDEGEE. The CDR3 spans 14 residues. The CDR3 nucleotides read TGTGCCAGCAGCTCCGGACAGAATCAATCACCCCTCCACTTT. Translated, it gives CASSSGQNQSPLHF.

The rearrangement joins TRBV7-8 to TRBJ2-3, with D unresolved. Trimming shortened V by 4 bases and J by 0 bases, and 20 bases separated the two germline ends. CDR1 SGHVS and CDR2 FQNEAQ come from the germline V gene. This CDR3 is 18 amino acids long. The CDR3 region is CASSSQLGMQQSTDTQYF. The CDR3 nucleotides are TGTGCCAGCAGCTCCCAATTAGGGATGCAGCAAAGCACAGATACGCAGTATTTT.

This rearrangement joins TRBV4-2 to TRBJ1-5; D is unresolved. Germline lookup yields CDR1 LGHNA and CDR2 YNFKEQ. CDR3 length: 15 residues. V lost 6 bases and J lost 7, with 19 bases in between. CDR3 nucleotide sequence: TGTGCCAGCAGTCCTGACACCTTTACCGTGCAGCCCCAGCATTTT. It is translated as CASSPDTFTVQPQHF.

The V and J genes are TRBV20-1 and TRBJ2-3; TRBD1 aligns across 7 bases. V shed 3 bases, J shed 1 base, and the junction held 7 bases outside the gene matches. Germline CDR1 DFQATT, CDR2 SNEGSKA (reference sequence). This CDR3 region has 15 residues. The CDR3 nucleotides read TGCAGTGCTAGGATAGGACAGGCCGGCACAGATACGCAGTATTTT. Translated, it gives CSARIGQAGTDTQYF.

At least ten counts were recorded for this clonotype. The J gene is TRBJ1-6, the V gene TRBV10-3; perhaps TRBD1 as D (5 bases). The V end was cut by 7 bases, the J end by 7 bases, with 17 bases between. CDR3 length equals 15 residues. Germline lookup yields CDR1 ENHRY and CDR2 SYGVKD. This CDR3 reads CAIIPRGEANSPLHF. As DNA, the CDR3 is TGTGCCATCATCCCCCGGGGCGAGGCAAATTCACCCCTCCACTTT.

This clonotype has just a few counts. This chain links TRBV11-2 with TRBJ2-1; D is perhaps TRBD1 or TRBD2 (5 bases each). The V gene's germline CDR1 is SGHAT and CDR2 FQNNGV. The germline V and J ends were trimmed by 1 base and 4 bases, with 11 bases remaining between them. The CDR3 has 15 residues. In DNA form, the CDR3 reads TGTGCCAGCAGCTTAGTTTACGGGGCTTACAATGAGCAGTTCTTC. This gives the protein CASSLVYGAYNEQFF.

This clonotype occurred a few times. The rearrangement links TRBV10-2 to TRBJ1-6; 8 positions match TRBD1. Germline lookup yields CDR1 WSHSY and CDR2 SAAADI. V lost 2 bases to trimming and J lost 7 bases; unmatched junction nucleotides: 1. The CDR3 extends over 14 amino acids. This chain's CDR3 is CASSEGQGNSPLHF. The CDR3, as DNA: TGCGCCAGCAGTGAGGGACAGGGAAATTCACCCCTCCACTTT.

This clonotype was recorded at least ten times. The chain employs TRBV5-5 and TRBJ2-1; 12 bases fit TRBD2. The CDR3 runs 15 residues. Looked up from germline, CDR1 is SGHKS and CDR2 is YYEKEE (reference sequence). With 2 bases clipped from V and 6 bases from J, the junction kept 3 bases outside the gene matches. The DNA of the CDR3 is TGTGCCAGCAGCTTCCCTAGCGGGGGGGGCAATGAGCAGTTCTTC. Protein product: CASSFPSGGGNEQFF.

The rearrangement links TRBV28 to TRBJ1-1, with TRBD1 identical over 8 bases. Germline CDR1 and CDR2: MDHEN and SYDVKM. The CDR3 length is 14 residues. The trim removed 3 bases at V and 6 bases at J, leaving 6 bases unmatched. The CDR3 here is CASSFQGAGAEAFF. The DNA for the CDR3 is TGTGCCAGCAGTTTCCAGGGGGCGGGCGCTGAAGCTTTCTTT.

In nucleotides, the CDR3 is TGTGCCAGCAGGAGAACAACCTATAATTCACCCCTCCACTTT. This translates into CASRRTTYNSPLHF. The rearrangement joins TRBV12-3 or TRBV12-4 to TRBJ1-6; D not resolved. Trimming stripped 6 bases from V and 2 bases from J, with 8 bases between. This CDR3 region has 14 residues.